What follows are 28 T cell receptor beta chains derived from one specimen sequenced in a study of T cells in Graves' hyperthyroidism and ophthalmopathy. The investigators amplified TCR beta CDR3 regions from RNA transcripts. The TCR CDR3 was amplified in a first-round RT-PCR using the HTBI primer set. MiXCR, run by TCRdb on the multiplex PCR reads, gives a single entry per CDR3 protein. In the table there are hundreds of thousands of distinct CDR3 sequences, roughly 14% of which are singletons. Sequencing used blood. The receptors shown here come from a man aged 18 to 30 with Graves' ophthalmopathy.

V and J are TRBV5-1 and TRBJ2-6; D possibly matches TRBD1 or TRBD2 (5 bases each). The germline V and J ends were trimmed by 4 bases and 0 bases, with 11 bases remaining between them. Germline values: CDR1 SGHRS, CDR2 YFSETQ. The CDR3 consists of 16 residues. This CDR3 is CASSPGTGSGANVLTF. The DNA of the CDR3 is TGCGCCAGCAGCCCCGGGACCGGCTCTGGGGCCAACGTCCTGACTTTC.

This clonotype was counted many times. V and J are TRBV11-3 and TRBJ2-3; 8 nucleotides align to TRBD2. The CDR3 runs to 15 residues. Germline trimming cut 1 base from V and 4 bases from J; bases unmatched to any gene: 4. The germline V gene encodes CDR1 SGHNT and CDR2 YENEEA. CDR3 DNA sequence: TGTGCCAGCAGCTTAGCACTAGCGGTCTCAGATACGCAGTATTTT. This encodes CASSLALAVSDTQYF.

The sample holds many counts of this clonotype. This chain's CDR3 is CASSRSLQTTGELFF. Written as DNA, the CDR3 is TGTGCCAGCAGTAGGTCTCTTCAGACCACCGGGGAGCTGTTTTTT. The V call is TRBV2, the J call TRBJ2-2; D ambiguous. Trimming shortened V by 5 bases and J by 4 bases, and 14 bases separated the two germline ends. Germline V gives CDR1 SNHLY, CDR2 FYNNEI. This CDR3 contains 15 residues.

The table lists this clonotype with a few counts. The V gene is TRBV5-6, the J gene TRBJ2-7; 9 nucleotides match TRBD1. V shed 1 base and J 2 bases; nucleotides not matched to a gene: 7. Germline CDR1 SGHDT, CDR2 YYEEEE. The CDR3 contains 16 residues. CDR3 in amino acids: CASSLSSRQGAYEQYF. The DNA of the CDR3 is TGTGCCAGCAGCTTGTCTTCCCGACAGGGGGCCTACGAGCAGTACTTC.

This clonotype was detected ten times or more. V usage is TRBV6-2 or TRBV6-3 and J usage is TRBJ2-1; tentatively, D is TRBD2 (6 bases). The CDR3 length is 17 residues. Deletions cut 7 bases from V and 3 bases from J, with 22 bases between. Germline loops: CDR1 MNHEY, CDR2 SVGEGT. CDR3 protein: CASTKVGGPENYNEQFF. CDR3 DNA: TGTGCCAGCACCAAGGTGGGGGGTCCAGAGAACTACAATGAGCAGTTCTTC.

At least ten counts were recorded for this clonotype. The chain recombines TRBV5-1 with TRBJ2-3; D gene unclear. V shed 0 bases and J shed 4 bases, with 3 bases lying between them. The V gene's germline CDR1 is SGHRS and CDR2 YFSETQ. This CDR3 spans 12 amino acids. The CDR3 sequence is CASSLEADTQYF. The DNA for the CDR3 is TGCGCCAGCAGCTTGGAGGCAGATACGCAGTATTTT.

The rearrangement joins TRBV13 to TRBJ1-6; D may be TRBD1 (5 bases). V was pared by 0 bases and J by 5 bases, with 8 bases between. The CDR3 runs to 15 residues. Germline assignment: CDR1 PRHDT and CDR2 FYEKMQ (reference sequence). CDR3 amino acids: CASSLGTENNSPLHF. The CDR3 DNA sequence: TGTGCCAGCAGCTTAGGGACAGAAAATAATTCACCCCTCCACTTT.

The chain uses TRBV25-1 and TRBJ2-7; no clear D. There are 13 residues in the CDR3. CDR1 MGHDK and CDR2 SYGVNS come from the germline V gene. V was cut by 4 bases and J by 4 bases, with 11 bases left in between. CDR3 nucleotide sequence: TGTGCCAGCAGTGGTACAGTGAGGTACGAGCAGTACTTC. Translated, it gives CASSGTVRYEQYF.

This clonotype showed up many times. The V and J genes are TRBV6-1 and TRBJ1-1; 7 nucleotides align to TRBD1. Germline loops: CDR1 MNHNS, CDR2 SASEGT. The CDR3 runs 14 residues. V lost 6 bases and J lost 0; bases outside the gene matches: 4. CDR3 protein: CASREGQMNTEAFF. The CDR3 coding sequence is TGTGCCAGCAGGGAGGGACAGATGAACACTGAAGCTTTCTTT.

The rearrangement joins TRBV19 to TRBJ1-1; perhaps TRBD1 as D (5 bases). V lost 5 bases and J 8 bases, leaving 24 bases between the germline ends. Germline assignment: CDR1 LNHDA and CDR2 SQIVND (reference sequence). The CDR3 runs 16 residues. The CDR3 is CASSSGSPPVLGEAFF. DNA for the CDR3: TGTGCCAGTAGTTCAGGGAGTCCTCCGGTGTTGGGGGAAGCTTTCTTT.

This clonotype was recorded at least ten times. The rearrangement links TRBV6-1 to TRBJ2-7; maybe TRBD1 (6 bases). This CDR3 has 13 residues. Germline CDR1 reads MNHNS; CDR2 reads SASEGT. The V end was cut by 6 bases, the J end by 3 bases, with 12 bases between. The CDR3 nucleotides are TGTGCCAGCAGACCCGGGACAATCTACGAGCAGTACTTC. Translated, it gives CASRPGTIYEQYF.

V usage is TRBV19 and J usage is TRBJ2-5; D may correspond to TRBD1 or TRBD2 (5 bases each). V was trimmed by 5 bases and J by 4 bases, leaving 17 bases between them. CDR1 and CDR2 (germline): LNHDA, SQIVND (reference sequence). The CDR3 loop spans 15 amino acids. CDR3 in amino acids: CASSVSGTPRETQYF. CDR3 DNA sequence: TGTGCCAGTAGTGTGTCCGGGACGCCCAGAGAGACCCAGTACTTC. The full variable domain, with the rest looked up from reference TRBV19 and TRBJ2-5, is DGGITQSPKYLFRKEGQNVTLSCEQNLNHDAMYWYRQDPGQGLRLIYYSQIVNDFQKGDIAEGYSVSREKKESFPLTVTSAQKNPTAFYLCASSVSGTPRETQYFGPGTRLLVL.

The chain uses TRBV20-1 and TRBJ2-5; 7 bases line up with TRBD2. The CDR3 contains 13 residues. Trimming at V came to 4 bases and at J to 4 bases, leaving 6 bases not matched to a gene. Germline V CDR1 and CDR2: DFQATT, SNEGSKA (reference sequence). In DNA, the CDR3 is TGCAGTGCTACAGGACTAGAGGGAGAGACCCAGTACTTC. It codes for CSATGLEGETQYF.

The chain recombines TRBV4-1 with TRBJ1-4, with 11 positions matching TRBD1. This CDR3 has 16 residues. Germline assignment: CDR1 MGHRA and CDR2 YSYEKL. J was trimmed by 3 bases and V by 4 bases; bases with no gene match: 4. The CDR3 spells CASSRTGGWANEKLFF. Here the CDR3 DNA reads TGCGCCAGCAGCCGGACAGGGGGCTGGGCTAATGAAAAACTGTTTTTT.

This clonotype was seen many times. The chain employs TRBV7-2 and TRBJ2-2; TRBD1 aligns across 8 bases. Trimming cost V 2 bases and J 4 bases; bases outside gene matches: 6. The germline gives CDR1 SGHTA, CDR2 FQGNSA. This CDR3 spans 16 amino acids. The CDR3 spells CASSLTSGGITGELFF. The CDR3 nucleotides read TGTGCCAGCAGCTTAACGTCAGGGGGCATCACCGGGGAGCTGTTTTTT.

Comment on this clonotype: A read error may produce the germline difference seen at one junction end. The J gene is TRBJ1-5, the V gene TRBV27; the D gene is possibly TRBD1 (5 bases). The CDR3 has 17 residues. Germline values: CDR1 MNHEY, CDR2 SMNVEV (reference sequence). CDR3 nucleotides: TGTGCCAGCAGTTCCATATCGGGGGAGACAAGCAGTCAGCCCCAGCATTTT. Its translation is CASSSISGETSSQPQHF.

This clonotype occurred many times. The J gene is TRBJ1-1, the V gene TRBV18; 7 bases are a match to TRBD1. Per the germline V gene, CDR1 is KGHSH and CDR2 is LQKENI. This CDR3 is 15 amino acids long. Trimming took 4 bases from V and 2 from J; bases not matched to a gene: 7. This chain's CDR3 is CASSLHRGQNTEAFF. The CDR3 DNA follows: TGTGCCAGCTCACTCCACAGGGGCCAAAACACTGAAGCTTTCTTT. Drawing the rest from reference TRBV18 and TRBJ1-1, the complete variable domain is NAGVMQNPRHLVRRRGQEARLRCSPMKGHSHVYWYRQLPEEGLKFMVYLQKENIIDESGMPKERFSAEFPKEGPSILRIQQVVRGDSAAYFCASSLHRGQNTEAFFGQGTRLTVV.

The chain employs TRBV20-1 and TRBJ1-4; a weak D match, TRBD1 (6 bases). The CDR3 loop spans 14 amino acids. V was trimmed by 7 bases and J by 7 bases, leaving 19 bases between them. The germline V gene encodes CDR1 DFQATT and CDR2 SNEGSKA (reference sequence). The CDR3 protein is CSGRGEGGFEKLFF. Here the CDR3 DNA reads TGCAGTGGCAGAGGCGAAGGGGGGTTTGAAAAACTGTTTTTT.

This clonotype was picked up many times. The rearrangement links TRBV3-1 to TRBJ1-5; 7 bases match TRBD1. Germline V gene sequence: CDR1 LGHDT, CDR2 YNNKEL (reference sequence). CDR3 length: 14 amino acids. V lost 4 bases and J lost 4; bases outside the gene matches: 4. This CDR3 reads CASSLQGWNQPQHF. DNA of the CDR3: TGTGCCAGCAGCCTACAGGGGTGGAATCAGCCCCAGCATTTT.

This clonotype appeared a few times. A single base separates this from a much larger clone, so it may be a read error. The rearrangement uses TRBV7-9 and TRBJ1-1; D call uncertain. CDR1 and CDR2 (germline): SEHNR, FQNEAQ (reference sequence). V lost 1 base to trimming and J lost 1 base, with 7 bases between them. The CDR3 is 14 residues long. As DNA, the CDR3 is TGTGCCAGCAGCTTAGTCCGGACGAACACTGAAGCTTTCTTT. It translates to CASSLVRTNTEAFF.

This clonotype was counted many times. At one of its ends the junction is not consistent with the germline gene, which may arise from a read error. The chain uses TRBV7-2 and TRBJ2-7; D not certain. The CDR3 spans 12 residues. Germline assignment: CDR1 SGHTA and CDR2 FQGNSA. CDR3 nucleotides: TGTGCCAGCAGTCAAACCCCCTACGAGCAGCACTTC. Translated: CASSQTPYEQHF.

This clonotype showed up just a few times. CDR3 DNA sequence: TGTGCCAGCAGCTTTCTTAGGGATACGAACACTGAAGCTTTCTTT. Translating gives CASSFLRDTNTEAFF. The chain uses TRBV7-9 and TRBJ1-1; no definite D call. The CDR3 is made up of 15 amino acids. CDR1 is SEHNR, CDR2 FQNEAQ, per germline (reference sequence). The ends were cut back, 3 bases at V and 1 base at J, with 12 bases in the middle.

This clonotype was observed at least ten times. This chain links TRBV6-1 with TRBJ1-2; 7 bases align to TRBD1. With 1 base clipped from V and 4 bases from J, the junction kept 6 bases outside the gene matches. The germline V gene encodes CDR1 MNHNS and CDR2 SASEGT. CDR3 length: 15 residues. CDR3 sequence reads: CASSEDRGNPYGYTF. The CDR3 coding sequence is TGTGCCAGCAGTGAAGACAGGGGCAACCCCTATGGCTACACCTTC.

This clonotype occurred many times. This sequence joins TRBV18 and TRBJ2-7; D perhaps matches TRBD1 (6 bases). This CDR3 has 12 residues. Germline V gene sequence: CDR1 KGHSH, CDR2 LQKENI. V gave up 6 bases and J gave up 3 bases, with 9 bases separating them. CDR3 nucleotides: TGTGCCAGCTCCTCCAGGGGCTACGAGCAGTACTTC. It translates to CASSSRGYEQYF.

Turning to this clonotype: This may stem from a read error, because a much larger clone lies one nucleotide away. The V and J genes are TRBV20-1 and TRBJ1-2, with D possibly being TRBD1 (6 bases). The CDR3 has 14 residues. The V gene's germline CDR1 is DFQATT and CDR2 SNEGSKA (reference sequence). Trimming cost V 0 bases and J 9 bases, with 17 bases left between them. The CDR3: CSARDSPGGVSYTF. CDR3 nucleotides: TGCAGTGCTAGAGATTCTCCCGGGGGCGTCAGCTACACCTTC.

This clonotype appeared a few times. The chain combines TRBV9 with TRBJ1-2; no firm D call. The ends were cut back, 1 base at V and 5 bases at J, with 9 bases in the middle. The length of the CDR3 is 13 residues. In germline, CDR1 is SGDLS, CDR2 YYNGEE. The CDR3, as DNA: TGTGCCAGCAGCGTATCCAGGATTTATGGCTACACCTTC. Its translation: CASSVSRIYGYTF.

This clonotype was observed a few times. The chain uses TRBV19 and TRBJ2-1; the match to TRBD2 covers 9 bases. The J segment lost 8 bases and the V segment lost 4 bases, leaving 15 bases of the junction unmatched. Germline lookup yields CDR1 LNHDA and CDR2 SQIVND (reference sequence). This CDR3 spans 17 amino acids. In DNA form, the CDR3 reads TGTGCCAGTAGTACTCCAGTGGGGCGGGGGGGCGGAGATGAGCAGTTCTTC. As protein: CASSTPVGRGGGDEQFF. The entire variable domain, with the rest obtained from reference TRBV19 and TRBJ2-1, is as follows: DGGITQSPKYLFRKEGQNVTLSCEQNLNHDAMYWYRQDPGQGLRLIYYSQIVNDFQKGDIAEGYSVSREKKESFPLTVTSAQKNPTAFYLCASSTPVGRGGGDEQFFGPGTRLTVL.

This clonotype was observed at least ten times. This chain links TRBV24-1 with TRBJ1-4, with 7 bases fitting TRBD1. This CDR3 is built from 15 residues. Per the germline V gene, CDR1 is KGHDR and CDR2 is SFDVKD. V lost 2 bases and J lost 8; bases outside the gene matches: 7. The chain's CDR3 is CATSDSAGGVEKLFF. CDR3 nucleotides: TGTGCCACCAGTGATTCCGCAGGGGGAGTAGAAAAACTGTTTTTT.